Only one count was recorded for the clone carrying this T cell receptor beta chain. The antigen remains unidentified. Measured with immunoSEQ multiplex PCR; TCRdb has only the in-frame clones, and not every one. Here the sample spans more than 95,000 clones, about 87% being singletons. Germline loops: CDR1 SGHNT, CDR2 YYREEE (reference sequence). This CDR3 has 15 amino acids. Trimming cost V 2 bases and J 8 bases; bases outside gene matches: 9. This record comes from a study of T cell responses to AZD1222 COVID-19 vaccine. Study outcomes and limitations: Spike-specific TCR breadth and depth rose after two AZD1222 doses.

The rearrangement joins TRBV5-4 to TRBJ1-4, with 7 bases aligning to TRBD1. The clonotype comes from an adult in good health. The input for sequencing was peripheral blood, taken on day 0 of AZD1222 vaccination. The CDR3 DNA reads TGTGCCAGCAGCTTACAAGGGGGCTCAAGGGAAAAACTGTTTTTT. Translating it yields CASSLQGGSREKLFF.